This T cell receptor (beta chain) was recorded in a study of PD-L1 blockade in urothelial cancer. Generated by immunoSEQ multiplex PCR, the TCRdb table keeps only in-frame clones and is missing some. Counted here are about 38,000 clones, 80% to 95% occurring once; the ten biggest clones make up 8.3%. Patient sample counts ranged from 1 to 8, pretreatment and on-treatment. The clonotype was recovered from a man between 65 and 79 years old with urothelial cancer. Sequencing used PBMCs, obtained around atezolizumab (anti-PD-L1) treatment.

DNA of the CDR3: TGTGCCAGCAGACTACGTAACAGGGGGCGCGACTATGGCGGGCGCGACTATGGCTACACCTTC. It encodes CASRLRNRGRDYGGRDYGYTF. The V gene is TRBV28, the J gene TRBJ1-2; 9 positions agree with TRBD1. The V and J ends lost 6 bases and 3 bases, in that order; junction bases with no gene match: 26. Per germline, CDR1 MDHEN and CDR2 SYDVKM. The length of the CDR3 is 21 residues.